Reported below is one T cell receptor beta chain. The entry originates in a study of PD-1 blockade in classical Hodgkin lymphoma. Study-wide context: Patients received nivolumab 3 mg/kg intravenously every 2 weeks.

The data were produced by immunoSEQ multiplex PCR, yet TCRdb's version contains in-frame clones alone and is incomplete. The repertoire holds 29,000 or so clones, 80% to 90% seen once, with approximately 0.62% in the top ten. Germline V gene sequence: CDR1 MNHEY, CDR2 SMNVEV (reference sequence). V was pared by 6 bases and J by 1 base, with 13 bases between. The CDR3 sequence is 14 residues long. Time point in this sample: cycle 4 day 1 (C4D1), after less than 7 weeks of nivolumab. All patients relapsed after autologous stem cell transplantation, and brentuximab vedotin exposure varied. Starting with thawed PBMCs, CD4+ T cells were purified by magnetic negative selection.

The receptor was derived from a human donor with classical Hodgkin lymphoma. The input for sequencing was CD4+ T cells from blood, taken before the fourth cycle of nivolumab. The rearrangement links TRBV27 to TRBJ2-7, with D uncertain. The CDR3 nucleotides read TGTGCCAGCAGGCGGACGGGTGCTTCCTACGAGCAGTACTTC. Translating it yields CASRRTGASYEQYF.